This T cell receptor beta chain derives from a study of CD8 T cells in Susac syndrome. As regards this clonotype: Its antigen is unidentified.

Whole-study findings and limits: As the study acknowledged, the number of individuals who were part of its TCR sequencing and HLA analysis was relatively small.

An input of roughly 0.45 to 1 ug of RNA was subjected to reverse transcription using random hexamers. Amplification of TCR beta CDR3 across 54 Vbeta and 13 Jbeta was performed with immunoSEQ multiplex PCR. Each CDR3 protein is one row after TCRdb ran MiXCR on the immunoSEQ multiplex PCR reads. The data hold some 100,000 distinct CDR3 sequences, with around 90% observed a single time. Negative isolation yielded CD8+ and CD4+ T cells; FACS enriched TEMRA cells. The specimen was CD8+ T cells from PBMCs. The sequence was obtained from a human donor in good health.

The CDR3 here is CASSARDRDYEQYF. The CDR3 DNA reads TGTGCCAGCAGTGCTCGGGACAGGGATTACGAGCAGTACTTC. The chain recombines TRBV2 with TRBJ2-7; 9 positions match TRBD1. There are 14 residues in the CDR3. With 4 bases clipped from V and 4 bases from J, the junction kept 5 bases outside the gene matches. Per germline, CDR1 SNHLY and CDR2 FYNNEI.